These T cell receptor beta chains were read from a single sample in a study of beta chain features in type 1 diabetes. The table came from immunoSEQ multiplex PCR; TCRdb's copy has only in-frame clones and leaves some out. Of 20,000 to 30,000 clones in the sample, 49% were seen once. Sequencing was carried out using stem cell memory CD4+ T cells from blood. The origin of the receptors is a man aged 25-40 years with type 1 diabetes. The CDR3 runs from the conserved cysteine through the conserved F or W. Fields, in order: V gene, clone size, D gene, J gene, CDR3 DNA, CDR3 protein. The D gene is left open where the match is weak. Not every row has a clone size; where given, it reads once, few, many or a size class.

TRBV5-4	-	-	TRBJ2-3	TGTGCCAGCAGCTCTGGACTGGGCGGAGGAGATACGCAGTATTTT	CASSSGLGGGDTQYF
TRBV18	once	TRBD1	TRBJ1-5	TGTGCCAGCTCACCGGGGGACAGGGGAGCTTCAACGGCTCAGCCCCAGCATTTT	CASSPGDRGASTAQPQHF
TRBV25-1	-	-	TRBJ1-5	TGTGCCAGCAGTGAATCCCGGCAGGGCAATCAGCCCCAGCATTTT	CASSESRQGNQPQHF
TRBV25-1	-	TRBD1	TRBJ1-1	TGTGCCAGCAACTCGGGACAGCGGAACACTGAAGCTTTCTTT	CASNSGQRNTEAFF
TRBV16	-	-	TRBJ1-2	TGTGCCAGCAGCCAAAGTAACTTGAGGGCGTATGGCTACACCTTC	CASSQSNLRAYGYTF
TRBV7-2	-	TRBD1	TRBJ2-7	TGTGCCAGTCTAGCCCCGGACAGGCACTACGAGCAGTACTTC	CASLAPDRHYEQYF
TRBV11-3	-	TRBD1	TRBJ2-7	TGTGCCAGCAGCCCCCGGGACAGCCACGAGCAGTACTTC	CASSPRDSHEQYF
TRBV5-1	-	-	TRBJ2-2	TGCGCCAGCCGTATGATATCGGGGGAGGCCGGGGAGCTGTTTTTT	CASRMISGEAGELFF
TRBV7-9	-	TRBD2	TRBJ2-5	TGTGCCACCGGGACTAGCGGGCCGGAGACCCAGTACTTC	CATGTSGPETQYF
TRBV18	-	TRBD1	TRBJ2-1	TGTGCCAGCTCACCCCCAGGGGGCTCCTACAATGAGCAGTTCTTC	CASSPPGGSYNEQFF
TRBV6-7	few	-	TRBJ2-1	TGTGCCAGCAGTGCGACACTAGCCTATTATTACAATGAGCAGTTCTTC	CASSATLAYYYNEQFF
TRBV18	-	TRBD2	TRBJ2-7	TGTGCCAGCTCACCAATGGGAGGGAGCGACTCCTACGAGCAGTACTTC	CASSPMGGSDSYEQYF
TRBV5-6	-	-	TRBJ1-2	TGTGCCAGCAGCTTGGTTCCGGGGAGCGGCTACACCTTC	CASSLVPGSGYTF